Shown below are 6 T cell receptor beta chains from a single sample sequenced in a study of cytotoxic CD8 clonotypes in ibrutinib-treated CLL. Assay used: immunoSEQ multiplex PCR; TCRdb lists only in-frame clones, some missing. The sample lists about 310,000 clones; around four fifths were seen once. This material consisted of PBMCs, taken before ibrutinib treatment. Receptors originate from a human donor with chronic lymphocytic leukemia.

V usage is TRBV7-9 and J usage is TRBJ2-1; TRBD1 or TRBD2 may be the D gene (5 bases each). CDR1 is SEHNR and CDR2 is FQNEAQ in the germline V gene (reference sequence). This CDR3 has 16 residues. The V gene lost 4 bases and the J gene lost 7 bases, with 20 bases spanning the gap. The CDR3 region is CASSWGGSRGLNEQFF. The CDR3 nucleotides are TGTGCCAGCAGCTGGGGTGGCTCGAGGGGTCTGAATGAGCAGTTCTTC. The full variable domain, completed using reference TRBV7-9 and TRBJ2-1, is DTGVSQNPRHKITKRGQNVTFRCDPISEHNRLYWYRQTLGQGPEFLTYFQNEAQLEKSRLLSDRFSAERPKGSFSTLEIQRTEQGDSAMYLCASSWGGSRGLNEQFFGPGTRLTVL.

This rearrangement joins TRBV6-6 to TRBJ2-1; 13 nucleotides align to TRBD2. The CDR3 runs 16 residues. Germline CDR1 and CDR2: MNHNY and SVGAGI (reference sequence). The junction had 7 bases not matched to a gene; V was cut back by 4 bases and J by 7 bases. The CDR3 sequence is CASSSTLAGGLNEQFF. CDR3 nucleotide sequence: TGTGCCAGCAGTTCCACACTAGCGGGAGGGCTTAATGAGCAGTTCTTC.

The chain carries TRBV6-6 and TRBJ2-1; tentatively, D is TRBD2 (6 bases). CDR1 is MNHNY and CDR2 is SVGAGI in the germline V gene (reference sequence). Trimming left V 8 bases short and J 4 bases short, with 18 bases between. The CDR3 loop spans 15 amino acids. CDR3 nucleotides: TGTGCCAGCCAATCGGGAGAGGACGGTTACAATGAGCAGTTCTTC. It codes for CASQSGEDGYNEQFF.

This chain links TRBV14 with TRBJ2-1; D perhaps matches TRBD1 (5 bases). With 2 bases removed from V and 4 bases from J, the gap between germline ends came to 9 bases. From germline, CDR1 is SGHDN and CDR2 FVKESK. The CDR3 consists of 14 residues. In nucleotides, the CDR3 is TGTGCCAGCAGCCAAATACAGGCATACAATGAGCAGTTCTTC. This codes for CASSQIQAYNEQFF.

The V gene is TRBV27, the J gene TRBJ2-1; 8 bases line up with TRBD2. Germline V gene data show CDR1 as MNHEY and CDR2 as SMNVEV (reference sequence). The V and J ends lost 2 bases and 8 bases, in that order; junction bases with no gene match: 8. CDR3 length equals 15 residues. The CDR3, as DNA: TGTGCCAGCAGTTTACCCGGGAGGGCCGTAGATGAGCAGTTCTTC. Translation gives CASSLPGRAVDEQFF.

The chain links TRBV5-1 to TRBJ2-2; D is undetermined. Germline CDR1 is SGHRS and CDR2 is YFSETQ. The CDR3 has 13 residues. V was shortened by 3 bases and J by 4 bases, with 7 bases between the two germline ends. The DNA of the CDR3 is TGCGCCAGCAGCTCAGAGACCACCGGGGAGCTGTTTTTT. Protein sequence: CASSSETTGELFF.